This entry is about one T cell receptor beta chain. What it recognizes is unknown. The sample is drawn from a study of T-cell memory formation after mild COVID-19. About the study: Clusters of TCRs were largely donor specific.

The CDR3 consists of 12 residues. Germline V CDR1 and CDR2: MDHEN, SYDVKM. Trimming pared 5 bases from V and 15 bases from J, leaving 17 bases between. The study's findings and limits: Day 37-peaking second-wave clones had unconfirmed SARS-CoV-2 specificity.

TCRdb redid the calling of the 5' RACE reads with MiXCR, one entry per CDR3 protein. This sample has around 250,000 distinct CDR3 sequences, with about 16% found just once. The chain combines TRBV28 with TRBJ1-5; no clear D gene. Sequencing was done on a sample of PBMCs or a T cell subset sorted from them (not recorded which). The TCR was taken from a man aged 18 to 29 who had mild COVID-19 (a few samples of this study predate the infection). Cell type and time point are not known. The CDR3 is CASSPTLADPHF. CDR3 nucleotide sequence: TGTGCCAGCAGTCCGACTTTAGCCGACCCGCATTTT.